This TCR beta chain is from a study of blood T cell repertoires in COVID-19. The overall study: From T cells, B-cell-depleted T cells, or PBMCs came the material, which was cDNA or gDNA.

Sequencing was performed with immunoSEQ multiplex PCR; in TCRdb, only in-frame clones are kept and a portion is missing. This sample has under 350,000 clones; 75% to 95% occur once, and the top ten carry about 6.8%. Germline V gene sequence: CDR1 SGHRS, CDR2 YFSETQ. This CDR3 is 14 amino acids long. V shed 4 bases and J 6 bases; nucleotides not matched to a gene: 6. The chain employs TRBV5-1 and TRBJ2-2, with 7 positions matching TRBD1. The sequencing sample was made of peripheral blood. This TCR derives from a woman aged 25 to 39 with COVID-19, enrolled during active disease. The CDR3 reads CASSTEGAAGELFF. The CDR3 DNA follows: TGCGCCAGCAGCACAGAGGGGGCGGCCGGGGAGCTGTTTTTT. Combining the CDR3 with reference TRBV5-1 and TRBJ2-2 gives the whole variable domain KAGVTQTPRYLIKTRGQQVTLSCSPISGHRSVSWYQQTPGQGLQFLFEYFSETQRNKGNFPGRFSGRQFSNSRSEMNVSTLELGDSALYLCASSTEGAAGELFFGEGSRLTVL.